These 32 T cell receptor beta chains were sequenced from one sample in a study of T cell repertoires in cytomegalovirus infection. TCRdb recomputed calls from the reads with MiXCR, one row per CDR3 protein. Of some 400,000 distinct CDR3 sequences listed, approximately 31% are singletons. Material for sequencing was PBMCs. These TCRs come from a human donor in good health (CMV status not recorded). Some clones in this sample may be carry-over from other donors' samples.

About this clonotype itself: A read error may produce the germline difference seen at one junction end. This chain joins TRBV6-6 and TRBJ2-7; the match to TRBD1 covers 8 bases. The CDR3 consists of 15 residues. Per germline, CDR1 MNHNY and CDR2 SVGAGI (reference sequence). The CDR3 is CASREWTGRRGEQYF. CDR3 DNA sequence: TGTGCAAGCAGGGAATGGACAGGGAGAAGAGGTGAGCAGTACTTC.

This clonotype was recorded many times. The chain employs TRBV7-2 and TRBJ1-2; D not certain. The germline V gene has CDR1 SGHTA and CDR2 FQGNSA. There are 16 residues in the CDR3. Trimming removed 5 bases at V and 4 bases at J, with 20 bases between. The CDR3 DNA reads TGTGCCAGCAGCCCTAAGAGGTGGATAATTCCCTATGGCTACACCTTC. Translation gives CASSPKRWIIPYGYTF.

V gene TRBV27 combines with J gene TRBJ1-2, with D maybe TRBD1 (5 bases). The V gene's germline CDR1 is MNHEY and CDR2 SMNVEV (reference sequence). Trimming took off 0 bases at V and 0 bases at J, with 11 bases between the two ends. The CDR3 is 16 amino acids. The CDR3 DNA reads TGTGCCAGCAGTTTATCGCCAACAGGCGCTAACTATGGCTACACCTTC. It translates to CASSLSPTGANYGYTF.

This chain links TRBV19 with TRBJ2-7, with 7 nucleotides matching TRBD1. The length of the CDR3 is 15 residues. Trimming removed 4 bases from V and 6 bases from J; junction bases left unmatched: 12. The germline CDR1 and CDR2 sequences are LNHDA and SQIVND (reference sequence). This CDR3 is CASSTLDRAGGEQYF. In DNA, the CDR3 is TGTGCCAGTAGTACCCTCGACAGGGCCGGCGGCGAGCAGTACTTC. Complete variable domain (other parts from reference TRBV19 and TRBJ2-7): DGGITQSPKYLFRKEGQNVTLSCEQNLNHDAMYWYRQDPGQGLRLIYYSQIVNDFQKGDIAEGYSVSREKKESFPLTVTSAQKNPTAFYLCASSTLDRAGGEQYFGPGTRLTVT.

The rearrangement joins TRBV14 to TRBJ2-3; D might be TRBD1 or TRBD2, each matching 5 bases. The CDR3 has 15 amino acids. Germline V gene data show CDR1 as SGHDN and CDR2 as FVKESK. Trimming shortened V by 0 bases and J by 2 bases, and 9 bases separated the two germline ends. The CDR3 spells CASSQEGGHTDTQYF. CDR3 DNA sequence: TGTGCCAGCAGCCAAGAAGGAGGACACACAGATACGCAGTATTTT. Full variable domain (remainder filled in from reference TRBV14 and TRBJ2-3): EAGVTQFPSHSVIEKGQTVTLRCDPISGHDNLYWYRRVMGKEIKFLLHFVKESKQDESGMPNNRFLAERTGGTYSTLKVQPAELEDSGVYFCASSQEGGHTDTQYFGPGTRLTVL.

V is TRBV6-6 and J is TRBJ1-5, with D perhaps TRBD1 (5 bases). Germline CDR1 MNHNY, CDR2 SVGAGI (reference sequence). The length of the CDR3 is 16 residues. Trimming removed 3 bases at V and 3 bases at J, with 15 bases between. CDR3 loop: CASSYSGVIDNQPQHF. The CDR3 DNA follows: TGTGCCAGCAGTTATTCGGGGGTTATTGACAATCAGCCCCAGCATTTT.

This clonotype was seen only a few times. The gene calls are TRBV5-1 and TRBJ2-7; 7 nucleotides match TRBD1. Germline CDR1 and CDR2: SGHRS and YFSETQ. The CDR3 contains 15 residues. Unmatched junction bases numbered 7, after V lost 3 bases and J lost 1 base. CDR3 sequence reads: CASSSTGEYSYEQYF. CDR3 DNA sequence: TGCGCCAGCAGCTCAACAGGGGAATATTCCTACGAGCAGTACTTC.

The chain has TRBV6-5 and TRBJ1-1, with 8 bases fitting TRBD1. CDR1 MNHEY and CDR2 SVGAGI come from the germline V gene. The ends lost 8 bases at V and 4 bases at J; junction bases unmatched: 3. The CDR3 is 12 amino acids. DNA for the CDR3: TGTGCCAGCTACCAGGGGGCCACTGAAGCTTTCTTT. This translates into CASYQGATEAFF.

This clonotype came up a few times. A much larger clonotype is one base distant, so this may be a read error. The V call is TRBV5-4, the J call TRBJ2-2, with TRBD2 matching 7 bases. The CDR3 extends over 15 amino acids. Trimming took 2 bases from V and 1 from J; bases not matched to a gene: 2. In germline, CDR1 is SGHNT, CDR2 YYREEE (reference sequence). This chain's CDR3 is CASSLPGGNTGELFF. The CDR3 DNA reads TGTGCCAGCAGCTTACCGGGGGGGAACACCGGGGAGCTGTTTTTT.

This sequence joins TRBV20-1 and TRBJ2-7; D is perhaps TRBD1 or TRBD2 (5 bases each). Germline lookup yields CDR1 DFQATT and CDR2 SNEGSKA (reference sequence). The V end lost 5 bases, the J end lost 3 bases, and 17 bases lay between the germline ends. CDR3 length equals 14 residues. The CDR3 DNA is TGCAGTGCTCTCTATCGGGACCGAGACTACGAGCAGTACTTC. It is translated as CSALYRDRDYEQYF.

This clonotype was seen repeatedly, ten times or more. This chain connects TRBV7-6 to TRBJ2-7; D is uncertain. Germline V lookup: CDR1 SGHVS, CDR2 FNYEAQ. Trimming removed 3 bases at V and 1 base at J, with 13 bases between. CDR3 size: 15 residues. For the CDR3, the DNA is TGTGCCAGCAGCTTCGGACCCGTCGATTCCTACGAGCAGTACTTC. This sequence encodes CASSFGPVDSYEQYF.

The chain is built from TRBV20-1 and TRBJ1-1; no definite D call. The CDR3 is 14 residues long. Germline assignment: CDR1 DFQATT and CDR2 SNEGSKA (reference sequence). Between the trimmed V and J ends, which lost 6 bases and 1 base, there was a span of 15 bases. CDR3 in amino acids: CSATDRPENTEAFF. The CDR3 nucleotides are TGCAGTGCAACCGACCGCCCCGAGAACACTGAAGCTTTCTTT.

In this sample, this clonotype turned up a few times. This chain links TRBV7-2 with TRBJ1-2; D gene uncertain. This CDR3 comprises 14 residues. Trimming took off 3 bases at V and 6 bases at J, with 14 bases between the two ends. In germline, CDR1 is SGHTA, CDR2 FQGNSA. CDR3 amino acids: CASSLGGVLDGYTF. In DNA form, the CDR3 reads TGTGCCAGCAGCTTGGGTGGGGTCCTGGATGGCTACACCTTC.

This clonotype was counted between two and nine times. The rearrangement links TRBV4-1 to TRBJ2-7, with D hard to call. The V gene lost 1 base and the J gene lost 3 bases, with 10 bases spanning the gap. In germline, CDR1 is MGHRA, CDR2 YSYEKL. The CDR3 is made up of 14 amino acids. The CDR3 DNA is TGCGCCAGCAGCCAAGTTGGCAGTTACTACGAGCAGTACTTC. This gives the protein CASSQVGSYYEQYF.

This clonotype has a handful of counts. The genes are TRBV14 and TRBJ2-5; the D gene is possibly TRBD2 (6 bases). V lost 6 bases and J lost 4, with 18 bases in between. CDR1 and CDR2 from the germline V gene are SGHDN and FVKESK. CDR3 length: 15 amino acids. CDR3 residues: CASSAGRWQGETQYF. The CDR3 nucleotides read TGTGCCAGCAGTGCAGGGAGGTGGCAAGGAGAGACCCAGTACTTC. The full variable domain, with the rest looked up from reference TRBV14 and TRBJ2-5, is EAGVTQFPSHSVIEKGQTVTLRCDPISGHDNLYWYRRVMGKEIKFLLHFVKESKQDESGMPNNRFLAERTGGTYSTLKVQPAELEDSGVYFCASSAGRWQGETQYFGPGTRLLVL.

In this sample, this clonotype turned up many times. The CDR3 DNA reads TGTGCCAGCAGTTTTACGTTCCTCGGCCCGGGACAGAACTATGGCTACACCTTC. Its translation: CASSFTFLGPGQNYGYTF. The chain recombines TRBV12-3 or TRBV12-4 with TRBJ1-2; 7 bases are shared with TRBD1. This CDR3 is built from 18 residues. V lost 3 bases, J lost 2 bases, and 15 bases stayed unmatched.

This chain connects TRBV24-1 to TRBJ2-3; the D gene is possibly TRBD2 (5 bases). The CDR3 extends over 15 amino acids. Trimming shortened V by 4 bases and J by 9 bases, and 19 bases separated the two germline ends. Germline CDR1 is KGHDR and CDR2 is SFDVKD. The CDR3 loop is CATSDFGLEGRTQYF. The CDR3 DNA reads TGTGCCACCAGTGACTTTGGCCTTGAAGGGAGAACGCAGTATTTT.

This chain joins TRBV5-1 and TRBJ1-2; D remains ambiguous. Deletions cut 0 bases from V and 4 bases from J, with 13 bases between. Per the germline V gene, CDR1 is SGHRS and CDR2 is YFSETQ. The CDR3 loop spans 15 amino acids. The DNA of the CDR3 is TGCGCCAGCAGCTTGGCCGGGGTGAATACCTATGGCTACACCTTC. It codes for CASSLAGVNTYGYTF. The full variable domain, rest sourced from reference TRBV5-1 and TRBJ1-2, is KAGVTQTPRYLIKTRGQQVTLSCSPISGHRSVSWYQQTPGQGLQFLFEYFSETQRNKGNFPGRFSGRQFSNSRSEMNVSTLELGDSALYLCASSLAGVNTYGYTFGSGTRLTVV.

The chain couples TRBV28 to TRBJ1-3; D is unclear. The CDR3 is 10 amino acids. Germline V gene data show CDR1 as MDHEN and CDR2 as SYDVKM. V was pared by 8 bases and J by 4 bases, with 3 bases between. CDR3 in DNA: TGTGCCAGCTACGGAAACACCATATATTTT. Amino acid sequence: CASYGNTIYF.

The chain combines TRBV20-1 with TRBJ2-7; TRBD1 agrees at 7 bases. Germline CDR1 DFQATT, CDR2 SNEGSKA (reference sequence). With V trimmed by 0 bases and J by 1 base, 3 bases remained unmatched. This CDR3 comprises 14 residues. The chain's CDR3 is CSAREQGWSYEQYF. The CDR3 DNA follows: TGCAGTGCTAGAGAACAGGGGTGGTCCTACGAGCAGTACTTC.

In this sample, this clonotype turned up many times. This chain joins TRBV12-3 or TRBV12-4 and TRBJ1-1; D perhaps matches TRBD1 (5 bases). V lost 5 bases, J lost 6 bases, and 10 bases lay in between. The CDR3 totals 12 residues. This CDR3 is CASSGTVSEAFF. The CDR3 bases are TGTGCCAGCAGTGGGACGGTGTCTGAAGCTTTCTTT.

This clonotype was recorded at least ten times. The chain carries TRBV12-3 or TRBV12-4 and TRBJ2-7; TRBD1 is a possible D gene (6 bases). The length of the CDR3 is 12 residues. Trimming removed 6 bases at V and 3 bases at J, with 9 bases between. Here the CDR3 reads CASSQGGYEQYF. The DNA of the CDR3 is TGTGCCAGCAGCCAAGGGGGCTACGAGCAGTACTTC.

This clonotype was seen repeatedly, ten times or more. The chain links TRBV12-3 or TRBV12-4 to TRBJ1-3; unclear D gene. The CDR3 extends over 15 amino acids. Trimming took 3 bases from V and 1 from J, leaving 10 bases between them. The DNA of the CDR3 is TGTGCCAGCAGTTTGGGAGGGATGTCTGGAAACACCATATATTTT. Amino acid sequence: CASSLGGMSGNTIYF.

The chain recombines TRBV4-3 with TRBJ2-2; 9 bases are a match to TRBD2. The trim removed 4 bases at V and 4 bases at J, leaving 10 bases unmatched. The length of the CDR3 is 17 residues. Germline CDR1 and CDR2: LGHNA and YSLEER. CDR3 in amino acids: CASSLTLAGAFTGELFF. In nucleotides, the CDR3 is TGCGCCAGCAGCCTGACGTTAGCGGGGGCATTCACCGGGGAGCTGTTTTTT.

The table lists this clonotype with many counts. The rearrangement uses TRBV7-8 and TRBJ2-3; TRBD2 matches 9 bases. Looked up from germline, CDR1 is SGHVS and CDR2 is FQNEAQ. There are 16 residues in the CDR3. The V and J ends lost 1 base and 3 bases, in that order; junction bases with no gene match: 5. The CDR3, as DNA: TGTGCCAGCAGCTTAGTTGCGGGGGGGTGGACAGATACGCAGTATTTT. This gives the protein CASSLVAGGWTDTQYF.

The V and J genes are TRBV18 and TRBJ1-4; D unresolved. Trimming shortened V by 2 bases and J by 7 bases, and 11 bases separated the two germline ends. Germline V gives CDR1 KGHSH, CDR2 LQKENI. This CDR3 contains 14 residues. Here the CDR3 reads CASSPADLGEKLFF. For the CDR3, the DNA is TGTGCCAGCTCACCAGCGGACCTGGGTGAAAAACTGTTTTTT. Full variable domain (missing parts from reference TRBV18 and TRBJ1-4): NAGVMQNPRHLVRRRGQEARLRCSPMKGHSHVYWYRQLPEEGLKFMVYLQKENIIDESGMPKERFSAEFPKEGPSILRIQQVVRGDSAAYFCASSPADLGEKLFFGSGTQLSVL.

V gene TRBV6-5 combines with J gene TRBJ1-4, with 7 bases lining up with TRBD1. V was clipped by 2 bases and J by 7 bases; unmatched bases: 10. This CDR3 comprises 16 residues. Germline V lookup: CDR1 MNHEY, CDR2 SVGAGI. CDR3 amino acids: CASSYSGTEWGEKLFF. The CDR3 DNA sequence: TGTGCCAGCAGTTACAGCGGGACAGAGTGGGGTGAAAAACTGTTTTTT.

In DNA, the CDR3 is TGTGCCAGCAGCACCTACAGGGCGGTGAACACTGAAGCTTTCTTT. It codes for CASSTYRAVNTEAFF. The chain combines TRBV11-2 with TRBJ1-1; tentatively, D is TRBD1 (6 bases). Trimming shortened V by 5 bases and J by 0 bases, and 13 bases separated the two germline ends. CDR1 SGHAT and CDR2 FQNNGV come from the germline V gene. The CDR3 is 15 residues long.

The CDR3 region is CASSSRDNMNTEAFF. The CDR3 DNA reads TGTGCCAGCAGCTCCCGGGACAACATGAACACTGAAGCTTTCTTT. V is TRBV13 and J is TRBJ1-1, with D maybe TRBD1 (6 bases). Trimming left V 4 bases short and J 0 bases short, with 12 bases between. There are 15 residues in the CDR3. Per the germline V gene, CDR1 is PRHDT and CDR2 is FYEKMQ (reference sequence).

This clonotype appeared many times. V is TRBV7-8 and J is TRBJ1-2; D is ambiguous. Trimming removed 5 bases from V and 2 bases from J, with 15 bases in between. CDR1 and CDR2 from the germline V gene are SGHVS and FQNEAQ. The CDR3 sequence is 15 residues long. In DNA form, the CDR3 reads TGTGCCAGCAGCATTAGGCTCATTCGGAACTATGGCTACACCTTC. Translating it yields CASSIRLIRNYGYTF.

This chain connects TRBV11-2 to TRBJ2-1, with 7 bases matching TRBD1. CDR3 length: 14 amino acids. Trimming took 5 bases from V and 0 from J; bases not matched to a gene: 1. Germline CDR1 SGHAT, CDR2 FQNNGV. The CDR3 is CASSHRGSYNEQFF. CDR3 nucleotides: TGTGCCAGCAGCCACAGGGGCTCCTACAATGAGCAGTTCTTC.

CDR3 loop: CASSRGGELFF. The CDR3 region has the DNA TGTGCCAGCAGCCGTGGCGGGGAGCTGTTTTTT. The chain joins TRBV5-5 to TRBJ2-2; D gene ambiguous. Deletions cut 4 bases from V and 7 bases from J, with 5 bases between. Per the germline V gene, CDR1 is SGHKS and CDR2 is YYEKEE (reference sequence). The CDR3 runs 11 residues. The full variable domain, its missing parts supplied by reference TRBV5-5 and TRBJ2-2, is DAGVTQSPTHLIKTRGQQVTLRCSPISGHKSVSWYQQVLGQGPQFIFQYYEKEERGRGNFPDRFSARQFPNYSSELNVNALLLGDSALYLCASSRGGELFFGEGSRLTVL.